Shown below are 14 T cell receptor beta chains from a single sample sequenced in a study of siplizumab effects on memory and regulatory T cells. The repertoire was sequenced with immunoSEQ multiplex PCR; TCRdb's copy has only in-frame clones and lacks some. The top ten hold roughly 0.3% of the sample, which has 50,000 to 60,000 clones, about 90% seen once. The sample was naive CD8+ T cells sorted from blood. The receptors stem from a human donor in good health.

V usage is TRBV15 and J usage is TRBJ1-5; TRBD1 matches 7 bases. The CDR3 totals 15 residues. Looked up from germline, CDR1 is LNHNV and CDR2 is YYDKDF (reference sequence). V gave up 0 bases and J gave up 7 bases; unmatched junction bases: 6. For the CDR3, the DNA is TGTGCCACCAGCAGAGAAGGGGGCGCGGGACAGCCCCAGCATTTT. Translation gives CATSREGGAGQPQHF.

The chain couples TRBV5-4 to TRBJ1-1, with 7 bases matching TRBD1. Germline values: CDR1 SGHNT, CDR2 YYREEE (reference sequence). V lost 0 bases and J lost 5; bases outside the gene matches: 7. CDR3 length equals 15 residues. The CDR3 reads CASSLETGVGTEAFF. As DNA, the CDR3 is TGTGCCAGCAGCTTGGAAACAGGGGTGGGTACTGAAGCTTTCTTT.

J is TRBJ1-5 and V is TRBV4-1; D not certain. The germline V gene has CDR1 MGHRA and CDR2 YSYEKL. V was clipped by 1 base and J by 2 bases, with 9 bases between them. This CDR3 is built from 15 residues. This CDR3 reads CASSQASLGNQPQHF. CDR3 sequence (DNA): TGCGCCAGCAGCCAAGCCAGCCTAGGCAATCAGCCCCAGCATTTT.

This clone was seen only once. The gene calls are TRBV6-1 and TRBJ2-7; no clear D gene. The germline V gene has CDR1 MNHNS and CDR2 SASEGT. The CDR3 runs to 15 residues. The V and J ends lost 1 base and 1 base respectively, with 11 bases between them. The CDR3 DNA is TGTGCCAGCAGTGAAGATCGGGTCCTATCCTACGAGCAGTACTTC. Translated: CASSEDRVLSYEQYF.

The chain couples TRBV9 to TRBJ1-3, with TRBD1 as a possible D gene (5 bases). The CDR3 length is 16 residues. The ends were cut back, 3 bases at V and 4 bases at J, with 17 bases in the middle. CDR1 is SGDLS, CDR2 YYNGEE, per germline. CDR3 bases: TGTGCCAGCAGCGGAAGCAGGGTATCGACCGGAAACACCATATATTTT. This sequence encodes CASSGSRVSTGNTIYF.

This chain links TRBV19 with TRBJ1-1; D gene ambiguous. CDR1 is LNHDA, CDR2 SQIVND, per germline (reference sequence). The V and J ends lost 1 base and 4 bases respectively, with 7 bases between them. There are 13 residues in the CDR3. The CDR3: CASSIGMGTEAFF. The CDR3 nucleotides read TGTGCCAGTAGTATAGGCATGGGCACTGAAGCTTTCTTT.

The chain carries TRBV9 and TRBJ2-3; TRBD2 matches at 7 bases. Germline V lookup: CDR1 SGDLS, CDR2 YYNGEE. The V segment lost 4 bases and the J segment 0 bases; nucleotides outside the gene matches: 2. This CDR3 has 14 amino acids. The CDR3 protein is CASSPAGSTDTQYF. CDR3 nucleotide sequence: TGTGCCAGCAGCCCAGCGGGGAGCACAGATACGCAGTATTTT.

The chain has TRBV27 and TRBJ2-7; tentatively, D is TRBD1 or TRBD2 (5 bases each). With 6 bases removed from V and 0 bases from J, the gap between germline ends came to 6 bases. From germline, CDR1 is MNHEY and CDR2 SMNVEV (reference sequence). CDR3 length: 12 amino acids. CDR3 coding DNA: TGTGCCAGCAGGGGGGTCTCCTACGAGCAGTACTTC. This codes for CASRGVSYEQYF.

This clone was counted a single time. The rearrangement links TRBV4-1 to TRBJ1-6; a possible D gene is TRBD1 (5 bases). This CDR3 has 14 residues. The V end was cut by 1 base, the J end by 14 bases, with 15 bases between. Germline assignment: CDR1 MGHRA and CDR2 YSYEKL. The CDR3 protein is CASSQGAGAGSLHF. The CDR3 DNA follows: TGCGCCAGCAGCCAAGGTGCGGGCGCAGGGTCCCTCCACTTT.

The chain combines TRBV6-5 with TRBJ1-1; D remains ambiguous. The CDR3 has 14 amino acids. Germline V gives CDR1 MNHEY, CDR2 SVGAGI. V was clipped by 2 bases and J by 0 bases, with 7 bases between them. This chain's CDR3 is CASSYKEMNTEAFF. The CDR3 coding sequence is TGTGCCAGCAGTTACAAGGAAATGAACACTGAAGCTTTCTTT.

A remark on this clone: This sample also contains other DNA sequences that code for the same CDR3. This chain joins TRBV19 and TRBJ1-5, with D tentatively TRBD1 (5 bases). CDR3 length: 15 amino acids. Looked up from germline, CDR1 is LNHDA and CDR2 is SQIVND (reference sequence). V was pared by 6 bases and J by 0 bases, with 12 bases between. CDR3 region: CASSPGTVSNQPQHF. CDR3 coding DNA: TGTGCCAGTAGCCCCGGGACGGTTAGCAATCAGCCCCAGCATTTT.

J is TRBJ2-2 and V is TRBV5-1; D tentatively reads TRBD1 or TRBD2 (5 bases each). The CDR3 sequence is 16 residues long. Trimming stripped 0 bases from V and 4 bases from J, with 13 bases between. Per germline, CDR1 SGHRS and CDR2 YFSETQ. CDR3 region: CASSLGAGTGTGELFF. In DNA, the CDR3 is TGCGCCAGCAGCTTGGGGGCAGGGACGGGCACCGGGGAGCTGTTTTTT. The full variable domain, rest sourced from reference TRBV5-1 and TRBJ2-2, is KAGVTQTPRYLIKTRGQQVTLSCSPISGHRSVSWYQQTPGQGLQFLFEYFSETQRNKGNFPGRFSGRQFSNSRSEMNVSTLELGDSALYLCASSLGAGTGTGELFFGEGSRLTVL.

The chain joins TRBV19 to TRBJ1-6, with no clear D. V shed 3 bases and J shed 7 bases, with 7 bases lying between them. The CDR3 sequence is 13 residues long. Germline V gives CDR1 LNHDA, CDR2 SQIVND (reference sequence). CDR3 DNA sequence: TGTGCCAGTAGTATCTCTTGGAATTCACCCCTCCACTTT. The encoded protein is CASSISWNSPLHF.

The gene calls are TRBV29-1 and TRBJ2-2; no clear D. The CDR3 extends over 12 amino acids. Germline lookup yields CDR1 SQVTM and CDR2 ANQGSEA. Trimming removed 3 bases from V and 4 bases from J, with 6 bases in between. Here the CDR3 reads CSVDLLTGELFF. CDR3 in DNA: TGCAGCGTTGATCTGCTCACCGGGGAGCTGTTTTTT.